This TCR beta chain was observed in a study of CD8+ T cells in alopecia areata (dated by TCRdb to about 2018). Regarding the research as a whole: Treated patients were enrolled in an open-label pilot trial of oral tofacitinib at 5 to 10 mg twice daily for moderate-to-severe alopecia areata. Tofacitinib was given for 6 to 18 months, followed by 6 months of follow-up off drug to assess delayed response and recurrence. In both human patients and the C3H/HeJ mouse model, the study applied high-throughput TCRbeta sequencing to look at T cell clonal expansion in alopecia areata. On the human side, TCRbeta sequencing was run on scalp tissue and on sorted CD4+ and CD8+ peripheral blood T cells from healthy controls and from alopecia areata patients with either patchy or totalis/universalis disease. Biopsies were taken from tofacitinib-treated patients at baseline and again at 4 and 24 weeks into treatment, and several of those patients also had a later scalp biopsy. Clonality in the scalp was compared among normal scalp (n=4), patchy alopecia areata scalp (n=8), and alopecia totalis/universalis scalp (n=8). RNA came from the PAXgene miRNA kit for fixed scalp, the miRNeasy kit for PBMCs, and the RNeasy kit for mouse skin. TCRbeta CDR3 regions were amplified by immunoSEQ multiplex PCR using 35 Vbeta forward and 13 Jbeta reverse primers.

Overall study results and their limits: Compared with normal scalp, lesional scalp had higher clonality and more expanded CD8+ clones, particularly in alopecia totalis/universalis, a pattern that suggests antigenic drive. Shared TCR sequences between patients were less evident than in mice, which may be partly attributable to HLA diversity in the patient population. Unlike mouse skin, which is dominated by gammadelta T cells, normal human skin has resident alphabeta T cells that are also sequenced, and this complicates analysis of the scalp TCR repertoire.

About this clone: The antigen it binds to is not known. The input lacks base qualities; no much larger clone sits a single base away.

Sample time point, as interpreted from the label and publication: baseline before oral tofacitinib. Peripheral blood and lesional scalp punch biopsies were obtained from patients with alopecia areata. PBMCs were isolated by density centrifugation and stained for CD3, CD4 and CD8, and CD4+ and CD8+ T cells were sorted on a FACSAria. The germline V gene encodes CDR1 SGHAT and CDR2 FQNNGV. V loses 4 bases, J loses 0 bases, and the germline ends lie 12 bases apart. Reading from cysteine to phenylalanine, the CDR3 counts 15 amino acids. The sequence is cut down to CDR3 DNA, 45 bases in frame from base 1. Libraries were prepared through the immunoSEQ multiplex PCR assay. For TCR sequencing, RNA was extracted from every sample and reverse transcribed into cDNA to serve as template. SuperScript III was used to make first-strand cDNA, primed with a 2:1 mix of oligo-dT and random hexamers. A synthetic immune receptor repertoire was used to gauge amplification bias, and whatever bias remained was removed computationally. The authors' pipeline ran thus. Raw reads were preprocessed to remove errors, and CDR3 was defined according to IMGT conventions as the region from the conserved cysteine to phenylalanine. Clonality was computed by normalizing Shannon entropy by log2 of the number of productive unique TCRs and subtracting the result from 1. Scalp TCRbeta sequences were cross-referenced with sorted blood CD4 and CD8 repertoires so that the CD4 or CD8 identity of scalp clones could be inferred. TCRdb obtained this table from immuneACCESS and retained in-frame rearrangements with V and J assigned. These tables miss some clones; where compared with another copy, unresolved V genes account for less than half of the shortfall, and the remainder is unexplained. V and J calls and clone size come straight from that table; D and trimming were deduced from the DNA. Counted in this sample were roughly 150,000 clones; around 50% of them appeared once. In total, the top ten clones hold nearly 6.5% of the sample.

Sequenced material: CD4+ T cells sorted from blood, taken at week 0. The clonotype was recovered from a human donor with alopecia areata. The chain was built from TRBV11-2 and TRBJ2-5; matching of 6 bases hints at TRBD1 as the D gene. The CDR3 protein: CASSSLTGYQETQYF. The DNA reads TGTGCCAGCAGCTCACTGACAGGTTACCAAGAGACCCAGTACTTC. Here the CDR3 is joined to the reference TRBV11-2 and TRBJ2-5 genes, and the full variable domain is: EAGVAQSPRYKIIEKRQSVAFWCNPISGHATLYWYQQILGQGPKLLIQFQNNGVVDDSQLPKDRFSAERLKGVDSTLKIQPAKLEDSAVYLCASSSLTGYQETQYFGPGTRLLVL.